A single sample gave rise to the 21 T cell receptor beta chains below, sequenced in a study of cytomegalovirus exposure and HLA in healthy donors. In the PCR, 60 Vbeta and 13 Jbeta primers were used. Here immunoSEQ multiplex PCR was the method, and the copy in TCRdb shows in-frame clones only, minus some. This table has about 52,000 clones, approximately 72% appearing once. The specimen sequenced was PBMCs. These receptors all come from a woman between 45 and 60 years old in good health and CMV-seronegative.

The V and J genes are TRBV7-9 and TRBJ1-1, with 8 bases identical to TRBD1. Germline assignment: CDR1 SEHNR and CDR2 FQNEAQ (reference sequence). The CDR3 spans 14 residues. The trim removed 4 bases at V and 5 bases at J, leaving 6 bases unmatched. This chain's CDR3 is CASSWGDRRTEAFF. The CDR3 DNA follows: TGTGCCAGCAGCTGGGGGGACAGGCGAACTGAAGCTTTCTTT. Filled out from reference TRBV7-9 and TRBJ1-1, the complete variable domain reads DTGVSQNPRHKITKRGQNVTFRCDPISEHNRLYWYRQTLGQGPEFLTYFQNEAQLEKSRLLSDRFSAERPKGSFSTLEIQRTEQGDSAMYLCASSWGDRRTEAFFGQGTRLTVV.

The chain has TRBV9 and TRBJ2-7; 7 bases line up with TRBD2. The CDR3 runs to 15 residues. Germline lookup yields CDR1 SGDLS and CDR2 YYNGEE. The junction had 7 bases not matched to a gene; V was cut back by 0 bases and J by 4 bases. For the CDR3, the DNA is TGTGCCAGCAGCGTAGATGCGGGAGACCTATACGAGCAGTACTTC. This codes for CASSVDAGDLYEQYF.

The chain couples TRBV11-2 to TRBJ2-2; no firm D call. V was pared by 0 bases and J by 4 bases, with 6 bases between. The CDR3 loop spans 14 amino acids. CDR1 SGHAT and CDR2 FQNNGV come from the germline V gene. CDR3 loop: CASSLDFITGELFF. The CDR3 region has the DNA TGTGCCAGCAGCTTAGATTTCATCACCGGGGAGCTGTTTTTT. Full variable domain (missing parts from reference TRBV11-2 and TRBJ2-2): EAGVAQSPRYKIIEKRQSVAFWCNPISGHATLYWYQQILGQGPKLLIQFQNNGVVDDSQLPKDRFSAERLKGVDSTLKIQPAKLEDSAVYLCASSLDFITGELFFGEGSRLTVL.

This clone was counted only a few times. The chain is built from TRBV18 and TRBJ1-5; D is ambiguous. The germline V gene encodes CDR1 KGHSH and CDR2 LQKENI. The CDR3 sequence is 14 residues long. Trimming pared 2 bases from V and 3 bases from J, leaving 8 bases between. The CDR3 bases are TGTGCCAGCTCACCAAACGGGATCAATCAGCCCCAGCATTTT. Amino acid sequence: CASSPNGINQPQHF.

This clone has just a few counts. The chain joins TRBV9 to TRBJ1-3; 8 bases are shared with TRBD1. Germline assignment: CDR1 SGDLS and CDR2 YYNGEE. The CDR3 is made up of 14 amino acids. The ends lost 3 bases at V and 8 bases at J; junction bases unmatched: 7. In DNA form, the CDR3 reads TGTGCCAGCAGCGCATCCGGGACAGGCGACACCATATATTTT. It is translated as CASSASGTGDTIYF. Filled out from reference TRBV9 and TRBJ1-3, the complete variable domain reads DSGVTQTPKHLITATGQRVTLRCSPRSGDLSVYWYQQSLDQGLQFLIQYYNGEERAKGNILERFSAQQFPDLHSELNLSSLELGDSALYFCASSASGTGDTIYFGEGSWLTVV.

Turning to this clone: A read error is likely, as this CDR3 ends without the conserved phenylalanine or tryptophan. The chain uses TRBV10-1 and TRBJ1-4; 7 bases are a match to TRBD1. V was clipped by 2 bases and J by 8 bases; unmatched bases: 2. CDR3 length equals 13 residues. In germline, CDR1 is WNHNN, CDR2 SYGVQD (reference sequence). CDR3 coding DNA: TGCGCCAGCAGTGAGGCACAGGGGGAAAAACTGTTTGTT. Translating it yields CASSEAQGEKLFV.

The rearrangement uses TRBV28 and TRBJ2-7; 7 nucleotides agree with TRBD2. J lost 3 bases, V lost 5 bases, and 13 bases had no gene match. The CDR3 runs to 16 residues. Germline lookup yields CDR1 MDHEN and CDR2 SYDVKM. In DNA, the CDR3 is TGTGCCAGCAGTCACACTAGCGCCCCTAACCTCTACGAGCAGTACTTC. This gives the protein CASSHTSAPNLYEQYF.

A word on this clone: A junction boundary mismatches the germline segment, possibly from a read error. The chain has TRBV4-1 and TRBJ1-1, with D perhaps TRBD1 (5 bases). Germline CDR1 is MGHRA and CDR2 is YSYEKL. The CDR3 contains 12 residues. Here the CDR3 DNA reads TGCGCCAGCAGCCAAGAAGGGACTGGAGCTTTCTTT. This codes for CASSQEGTGAFF.

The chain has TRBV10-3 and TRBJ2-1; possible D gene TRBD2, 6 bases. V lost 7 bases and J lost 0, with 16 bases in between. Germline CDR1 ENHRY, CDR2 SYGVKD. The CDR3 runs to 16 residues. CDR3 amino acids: CAITPSGLSSYNEQFF. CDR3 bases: TGTGCCATCACCCCGTCGGGACTCAGCTCCTACAATGAGCAGTTCTTC.

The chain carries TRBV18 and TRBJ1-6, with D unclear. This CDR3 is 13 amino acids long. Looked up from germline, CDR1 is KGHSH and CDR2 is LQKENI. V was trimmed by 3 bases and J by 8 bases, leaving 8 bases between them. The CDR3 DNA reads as TGTGCCAGCTCACCCTCAGAGGATTCACCCCTCCACTTT. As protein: CASSPSEDSPLHF.

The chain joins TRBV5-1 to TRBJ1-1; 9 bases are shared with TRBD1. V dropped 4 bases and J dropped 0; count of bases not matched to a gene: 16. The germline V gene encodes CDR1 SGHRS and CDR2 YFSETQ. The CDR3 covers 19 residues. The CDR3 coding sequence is TGCGCCAGCAGCCCGGGGTGGACAGGGGTCATGGGCATGAACACTGAAGCTTTCTTT. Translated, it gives CASSPGWTGVMGMNTEAFF.

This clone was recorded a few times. Here the CDR3 reads CASSERSSTDTQYF. CDR3 bases: TGTGCCAGCAGTGAACGTTCTAGCACAGATACGCAGTATTTT. The chain has TRBV2 and TRBJ2-3, with D uncertain. The CDR3 spans 14 residues. Germline V gene lookup returns CDR1 SNHLY and CDR2 FYNNEI. Deletions cut 2 bases from V and 0 bases from J, with 6 bases between. Full variable domain (missing parts from reference TRBV2 and TRBJ2-3): EPEVTQTPSHQVTQMGQEVILRCVPISNHLYFYWYRQILGQKVEFLVSFYNNEISEKSEIFDDQFSVERPDGSNFTLKIRSTKLEDSAMYFCASSERSSTDTQYFGPGTRLTVL.

The CDR3 DNA reads TGTGCCAGCAGCTTACATCCCCGGGCAGCGGGAGCCCCAGATACGCAGTATTTT. This translates into CASSLHPRAAGAPDTQYF. V and J are TRBV7-3 and TRBJ2-3; 8 bases map to TRBD2. CDR3 length equals 18 residues. Trimming cost V 2 bases and J 4 bases; bases outside gene matches: 14. Germline CDR1 is SGHTA and CDR2 is FQGTGA.

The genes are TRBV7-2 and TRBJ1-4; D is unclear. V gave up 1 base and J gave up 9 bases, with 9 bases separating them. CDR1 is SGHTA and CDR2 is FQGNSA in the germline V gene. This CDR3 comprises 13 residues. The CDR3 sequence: CASSLGERKKLFF. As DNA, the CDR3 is TGTGCCAGCAGCTTAGGGGAGAGGAAAAAACTGTTTTTT.

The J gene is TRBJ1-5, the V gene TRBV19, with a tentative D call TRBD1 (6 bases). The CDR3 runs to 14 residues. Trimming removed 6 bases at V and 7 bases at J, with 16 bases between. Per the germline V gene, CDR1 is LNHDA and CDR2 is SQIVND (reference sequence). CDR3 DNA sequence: TGTGCCAGTAGGTCCGGGGGGCCGGAGCAGCCCCAGCATTTT. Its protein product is CASRSGGPEQPQHF.

The CDR3 DNA reads TGTGCCAGCAGTAAGGGAGAAAACACCGGGGAGCTGTTTTTT. As protein: CASSKGENTGELFF. The V call is TRBV28, the J call TRBJ2-2; D is perhaps TRBD2 (5 bases). V was clipped by 5 bases and J by 2 bases, with 9 bases between them. CDR1 is MDHEN, CDR2 SYDVKM, per germline. The CDR3 loop spans 14 amino acids.

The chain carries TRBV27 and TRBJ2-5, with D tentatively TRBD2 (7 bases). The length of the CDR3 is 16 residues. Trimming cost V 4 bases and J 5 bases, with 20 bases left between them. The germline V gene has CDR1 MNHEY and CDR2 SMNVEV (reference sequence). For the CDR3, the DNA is TGTGCCAGCAGTTCCGTTCCTAGCGGAGGGGGGGAGACCCAGTACTTC. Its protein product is CASSSVPSGGGETQYF.

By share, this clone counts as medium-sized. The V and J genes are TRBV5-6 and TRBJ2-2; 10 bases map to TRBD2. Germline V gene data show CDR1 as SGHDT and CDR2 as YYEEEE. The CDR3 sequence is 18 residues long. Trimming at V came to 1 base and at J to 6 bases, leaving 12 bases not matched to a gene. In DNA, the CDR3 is TGTGCCAGCAGCTTGTTTAGCGGGGGGTTGATTAGCGCCGGGGAGCTGTTTTTT. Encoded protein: CASSLFSGGLISAGELFF.

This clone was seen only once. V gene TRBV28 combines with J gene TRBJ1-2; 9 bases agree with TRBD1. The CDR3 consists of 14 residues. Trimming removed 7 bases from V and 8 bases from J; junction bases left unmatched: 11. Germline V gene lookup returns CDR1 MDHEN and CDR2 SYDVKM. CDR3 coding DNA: TGTGCCAGCAACACCGGGACAGGGTTTGTGGGCTACACCTTC. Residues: CASNTGTGFVGYTF.

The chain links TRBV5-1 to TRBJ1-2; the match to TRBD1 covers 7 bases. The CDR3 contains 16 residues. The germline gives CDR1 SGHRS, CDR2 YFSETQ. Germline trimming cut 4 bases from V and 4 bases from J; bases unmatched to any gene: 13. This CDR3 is CASSPGTVTQGYGYTF. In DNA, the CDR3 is TGCGCCAGCAGCCCCGGGACAGTAACGCAGGGCTATGGCTACACCTTC.

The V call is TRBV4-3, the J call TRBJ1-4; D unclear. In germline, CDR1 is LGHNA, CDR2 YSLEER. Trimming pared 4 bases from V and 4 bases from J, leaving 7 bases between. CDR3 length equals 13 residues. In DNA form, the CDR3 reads TGCGCCAGCAGCCGAAACAGTAATGAAAAACTGTTTTTT. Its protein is CASSRNSNEKLFF.